The source of this T cell receptor beta chain is a study of blood T cell repertoires in COVID-19. The overall study: T cells, B-cell-depleted T cells, or PBMCs provided the cDNA or gDNA that served as material.

In the original processing: Amplified reference gene primers provided the basis for estimating nucleated cell counts. Assay used: immunoSEQ multiplex PCR; TCRdb lists only in-frame clones, some missing. V, J and clone size were drawn from that table, and D and trimming were deduced from the DNA. This sample has 30,000 to 45,000 clones, with roughly 88% found just once. The CDR3 contains 16 residues. Losses at the gene ends were 1 base for V and 8 bases for J; bases not matched to a gene: 7. In germline, CDR1 is LGHNA, CDR2 YNFKEQ. This clonotype originated in a man in his sixties or seventies with active COVID-19. The chain carries TRBV4-2 and TRBJ2-4; TRBD1 matches 11 bases. The sample taken for sequencing was peripheral blood. CDR3 nucleotide sequence: TGTGCCAGCAGCCAAGCGGTGGGACAGGGGGTATACATTCAGTACTTC. It translates to CASSQAVGQGVYIQYF.